The rows below give T cell receptor beta chains drawn from one sample of a study of shared clonotypes between healthy human individuals. Profiling relied on immunoSEQ multiplex PCR, and the TCRdb table lists in-frame clones only, not all of them. This table holds about 1.5 million clones, 95% to 99% found once. The sample was naive CD4+ T cells sorted from blood. These receptors originate from a man aged 30 to 45 in good health. Both conserved end residues are part of each CDR3. D genes are given only for firm matches. Where a row states a size, it is once, few, many or the class of an expanded clone; other rows omit it.

>TRBJ1-2|.|.|TRBV6-1
CASSEGGGHYGYTF
TGTGCCAGCAGTGAAGGGGGGGGTCACTATGGCTACACCTTC
>TRBJ2-1|.|.|TRBV10-3
CAIGPDYNEQFF
TGTGCCATCGGCCCAGACTACAATGAGCAGTTCTTC
>TRBJ2-6|.|.|TRBV2
CAGSGANVLTF
TGTGCCGGAAGTGGGGCCAACGTCCTGACTTTC
>TRBJ2-7|.|.|TRBV18
CASSPHPRPHFEQYF
TGTGCCAGCTCACCCCACCCTAGACCCCACTTCGAGCAGTACTTC
>TRBJ2-3|TRBD2|.|TRBV7-9
CASSLLSGTGTDTQYF
TGTGCCAGCAGCTTATTGAGCGGGACGGGAACAGATACGCAGTATTTT
>TRBJ2-7|TRBD1|.|TRBV5-1
CASEMGTGDPKQYF
TGCGCCAGCGAGATGGGGACAGGGGATCCTAAGCAGTACTTC
>TRBJ1-5|TRBD1|.|TRBV7-2
CASSFQGARQPQHF
TGTGCCAGCAGCTTCCAGGGGGCCCGGCAGCCCCAGCATTTT
>TRBJ2-3|.|.|TRBV10-3
CAISESRRADYSTDTQYF
TGTGCCATCAGTGAGTCGAGAAGAGCGGATTATAGCACAGATACGCAGTATTTT
>TRBJ2-1|.|.|TRBV11-2
CASSFGQSSYNEQFF
TGTGCCAGCAGCTTCGGACAGAGCTCCTACAATGAGCAGTTCTTC
>TRBJ2-4|.|.|TRBV6-5
CASSPLANKNIQYF
TGTGCCAGCAGCCCTCTAGCTAACAAAAACATTCAGTACTTC
>TRBJ1-2|.|.|TRBV25-1
CASSGDRRGYTF
TGTGCCAGCAGTGGTGACAGGCGCGGCTACACCTTC
>TRBJ1-5|.|.|TRBV7-2
CASSAQGAFYQPQHF
TGTGCCAGCAGCGCCCAAGGGGCGTTCTATCAGCCCCAGCATTTT
>TRBJ2-3|.|.|TRBV28
CASSLRPGLSPQYF
TGTGCCAGCAGTTTGAGGCCCGGCCTTTCGCCGCAGTATTTT
>TRBJ2-2|TRBD2|.|TRBV6-5
CASIGLAGYPGELFF
TGTGCCAGCATTGGTCTAGCGGGATATCCCGGGGAGCTGTTTTTT
>TRBJ2-2|TRBD2|.|TRBV7-2
CASSLAHSSGRARMRELFF
TGTGCCAGCAGCTTAGCGCACAGTAGCGGGAGGGCCCGTATGCGGGAGCTGTTTTTT
>TRBJ1-1|.|.|TRBV5-4
CASSLGQTEAFF
TGTGCCAGCAGCTTGGGGCAAACTGAAGCTTTCTTT
>TRBJ2-5|TRBD1|.|TRBV2
CASCRQGSEETQYF
TGTGCCAGCTGTCGACAGGGCTCTGAAGAGACCCAGTACTTC
>TRBJ2-3|.|.|TRBV21-1
CASRKGQGSTDTQYF
TGTGCCAGCAGAAAGGGACAGGGGAGCACAGATACGCAGTATTTT
>TRBJ2-5|.|.|TRBV29-1
CSVQGDPSIGTQYF
TGCAGCGTGCAAGGTGACCCTTCCATTGGGACCCAGTACTTC
>TRBJ2-1|.|.|TRBV28
CASSPPEGRNEQFF
TGTGCCAGCAGTCCCCCAGAGGGCAGGAATGAGCAGTTCTTC
>TRBJ2-5|TRBD2|.|TRBV2
CASSEEGSGIQETQYF
TGTGCCAGCAGTGAGGAAGGTAGCGGGATCCAAGAGACCCAGTACTTC
>TRBJ2-1|.|.|TRBV7-9
CASSLVGGAGSYNEQFF
TGTGCCAGCAGCTTAGTGGGGGGGGCTGGCTCCTACAATGAGCAGTTCTTC
>TRBJ2-1|.|.|TRBV29-1
CSVVGDSYNEQFF
TGCAGCGTTGTAGGGGACTCCTACAATGAGCAGTTCTTC
>TRBJ2-3|TRBD2|.|TRBV5-8
CASSLPSSGRDTQYF
TGTGCCAGCAGCTTGCCGAGTAGCGGGAGGGATACGCAGTATTTT
>TRBJ1-5|TRBD1|.|TRBV18
CASSTVQGNNQPQHF
TGTGCCAGCTCAACCGTACAGGGGAACAATCAGCCCCAGCATTTT
>TRBJ2-1|TRBD2|once|TRBV13
CASSPWGVRGGSQVGEQFF
TGTGCCAGCAGCCCCTGGGGTGTTCGGGGCGGGAGTCAGGTTGGTGAGCAGTTCTTC
>TRBJ2-1|.|.|TRBV7-9
CASSYNFNEQFF
TGTGCCAGCAGCTATAACTTCAATGAGCAGTTCTTC
>TRBJ2-7|.|.|TRBV6-5
CASSYSMTRLYEQYF
TGTGCCAGCAGTTACTCGATGACCCGGCTTTACGAGCAGTACTTC
>TRBJ2-2|.|.|TRBV14
CASRQGVMNTGELFF
TGTGCCAGCAGGCAAGGGGTGATGAACACCGGGGAGCTGTTTTTT
>TRBJ1-1|TRBD1|.|TRBV5-1
CASSLGSGTGGRYTEAFF
TGCGCCAGCAGCTTGGGTTCCGGGACAGGGGGGAGATACACTGAAGCTTTCTTT
>TRBJ2-2|TRBD1|.|TRBV2
CASWTGDTGELFF
TGTGCCAGCTGGACAGGGGACACCGGGGAGCTGTTTTTT
>TRBJ2-5|TRBD1|.|TRBV7-2
CASSLRQGVKTQYF
TGTGCCAGCAGCTTACGCCAGGGGGTAAAGACCCAGTACTTC
>TRBJ1-2|.|.|TRBV15
CATSREPVYREDGYTF
TGTGCCACCAGCAGAGAACCTGTGTACAGGGAGGATGGCTACACCTTC
>TRBJ2-3|.|.|TRBV19
CASTGFSDTQYF
TGTGCCAGTACTGGGTTCTCAGATACGCAGTATTTT
>TRBJ2-1|TRBD2|.|TRBV9
CASSVSIMSSGRASNEQFF
TGTGCCAGCAGCGTATCGATCATGAGTAGCGGGAGGGCCTCGAATGAGCAGTTCTTC
>TRBJ2-3|.|.|TRBV6-1
CASSMADTQYF
TGTGCCAGCAGTATGGCAGATACGCAGTATTTT
>TRBJ2-2|TRBD1|.|TRBV28
CASSAHIGTGGTGELFF
TGTGCCAGCAGCGCGCATATCGGGACAGGGGGCACCGGGGAGCTGTTTTTT
>TRBJ2-1|.|.|TRBV5-1
CASSLVGRGNSYNEQFF
TGCGCCAGCAGCTTGGTTGGACGGGGGAACAGCTACAATGAGCAGTTCTTC
>TRBJ1-5|.|.|TRBV7-9
CASSSTNQPQHF
TGTGCCAGCAGCTCTACTAATCAGCCCCAGCATTTT
>TRBJ1-5|.|.|TRBV29-1
CSVGGIGQPQHF
TGCAGCGTTGGCGGCATCGGTCAGCCCCAGCATTTT
>TRBJ2-2|.|.|TRBV7-6
CASSSLTGRVGELFF
TGTGCCAGCAGCTCTTTGACAGGGAGGGTCGGGGAGCTGTTTTTT
>TRBJ1-5|TRBD1|.|TRBV5-6
CASSTRTGSNQPQHF
TGTGCCAGCAGCACCCGGACAGGCTCTAATCAGCCCCAGCATTTT
>TRBJ1-4|TRBD1|.|TRBV18
CASSQGAGEKLFF
TGTGCCAGCTCACAGGGGGCAGGGGAAAAACTGTTTTTT
>TRBJ2-7|.|.|TRBV9
CASSVAPVKIYEQYF
TGTGCCAGCAGCGTAGCCCCAGTAAAAATTTACGAGCAGTACTTC
>TRBJ2-2|.|.|TRBV7-2
CASSLRSGELFF
TGTGCCAGCAGCCTCCGGTCCGGGGAGCTGTTTTTT
>TRBJ2-2|TRBD2|.|TRBV7-9
CASSFSALAGRNTGELFF
TGTGCCAGCAGCTTTAGTGCGCTAGCGGGAAGGAACACCGGGGAGCTGTTTTTT
>TRBJ2-7|.|.|TRBV6-1
CATDGYSYEQYF
TGTGCCACGGACGGGTACTCCTACGAGCAGTACTTC
>TRBJ2-3|.|.|TRBV5-1
CASSIPDSSGTDTQYF
TGCGCCAGCAGCATACCGGACAGCTCTGGCACAGATACGCAGTATTTT
>TRBJ2-2|.|.|TRBV19
CASSILARSIGELFF
TGTGCCAGTAGTATTCTCGCACGTTCCATCGGGGAGCTGTTTTTT
>TRBJ2-1|.|.|TRBV7-2
CASRRGTDEQFF
TGTGCCAGCAGACGAGGGACGGATGAGCAGTTCTTC
>TRBJ2-3|.|.|TRBV29-1
CSVEDPTKDTQYF
TGCAGCGTTGAAGATCCAACAAAAGATACGCAGTATTTT
>TRBJ2-2|.|.|TRBV9
CASSVDGPNTGELFF
TGTGCCAGCAGCGTAGACGGTCCGAACACCGGGGAGCTGTTTTTT
>TRBJ2-7|TRBD2|.|TRBV5-1
CASSPSGLAGPYEQYF
TGCGCCAGCAGCCCCAGTGGACTAGCGGGCCCCTACGAGCAGTACTTC
>TRBJ2-3|.|.|TRBV9
CASSVDRADTQYF
TGTGCCAGCAGCGTAGACAGGGCGGATACGCAGTATTTT